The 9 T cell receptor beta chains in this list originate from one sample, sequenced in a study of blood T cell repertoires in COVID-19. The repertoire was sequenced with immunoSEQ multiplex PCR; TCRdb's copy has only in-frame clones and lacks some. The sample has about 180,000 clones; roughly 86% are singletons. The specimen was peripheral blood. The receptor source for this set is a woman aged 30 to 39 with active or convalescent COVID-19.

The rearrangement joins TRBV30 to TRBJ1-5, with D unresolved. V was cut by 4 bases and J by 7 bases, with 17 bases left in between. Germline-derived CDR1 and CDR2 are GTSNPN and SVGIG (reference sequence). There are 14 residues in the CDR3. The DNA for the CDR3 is TGTGCCTGGAACTTGAGGGCGGGCGGCCAGCCCCAGCATTTT. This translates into CAWNLRAGGQPQHF.

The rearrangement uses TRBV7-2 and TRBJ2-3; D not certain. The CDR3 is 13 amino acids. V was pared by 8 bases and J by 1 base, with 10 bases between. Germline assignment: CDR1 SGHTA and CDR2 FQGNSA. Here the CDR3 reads CASGSTGTDTQYF. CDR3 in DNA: TGTGCCAGCGGATCTACAGGCACAGATACGCAGTATTTT.

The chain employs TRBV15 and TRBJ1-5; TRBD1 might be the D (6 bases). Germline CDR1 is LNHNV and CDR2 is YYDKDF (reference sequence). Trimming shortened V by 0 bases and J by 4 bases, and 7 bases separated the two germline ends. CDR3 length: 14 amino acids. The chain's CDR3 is CATSRDRGNQPQHF. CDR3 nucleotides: TGTGCCACCAGCAGAGATAGGGGGAATCAGCCCCAGCATTTT. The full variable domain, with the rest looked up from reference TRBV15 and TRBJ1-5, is DAMVIQNPRYQVTQFGKPVTLSCSQTLNHNVMYWYQQKSSQAPKLLFHYYDKDFNNEADTPDNFQSRRPNTSFCFLDIRSPGLGDTAMYLCATSRDRGNQPQHFGDGTRLSIL.

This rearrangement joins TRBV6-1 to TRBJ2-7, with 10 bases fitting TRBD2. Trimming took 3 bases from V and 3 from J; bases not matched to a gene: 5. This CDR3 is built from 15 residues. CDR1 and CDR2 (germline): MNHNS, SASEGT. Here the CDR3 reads CASSEPGLASYEQYF. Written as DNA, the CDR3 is TGTGCCAGCAGTGAGCCGGGACTAGCGAGCTACGAGCAGTACTTC.

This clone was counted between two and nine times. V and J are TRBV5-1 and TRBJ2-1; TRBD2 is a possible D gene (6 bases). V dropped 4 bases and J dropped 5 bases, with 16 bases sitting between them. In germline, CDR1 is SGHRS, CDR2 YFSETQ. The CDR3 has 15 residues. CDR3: CASSPGGDWHNEQFF. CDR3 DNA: TGCGCCAGCAGCCCGGGCGGGGACTGGCACAATGAGCAGTTCTTC.

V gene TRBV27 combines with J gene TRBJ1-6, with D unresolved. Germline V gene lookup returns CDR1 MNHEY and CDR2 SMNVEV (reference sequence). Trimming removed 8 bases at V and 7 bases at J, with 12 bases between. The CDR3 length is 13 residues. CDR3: CASGRPLNSPLHF. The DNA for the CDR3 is TGTGCCAGCGGGAGACCCTTGAATTCACCCCTCCACTTT.

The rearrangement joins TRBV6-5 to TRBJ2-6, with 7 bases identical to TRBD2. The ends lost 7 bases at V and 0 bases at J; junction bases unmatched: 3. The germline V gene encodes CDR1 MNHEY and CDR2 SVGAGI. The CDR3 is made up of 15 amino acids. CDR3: CASKGRASGANVLTF. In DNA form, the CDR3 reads TGTGCCAGCAAGGGGAGGGCCTCTGGGGCCAACGTCCTGACTTTC.

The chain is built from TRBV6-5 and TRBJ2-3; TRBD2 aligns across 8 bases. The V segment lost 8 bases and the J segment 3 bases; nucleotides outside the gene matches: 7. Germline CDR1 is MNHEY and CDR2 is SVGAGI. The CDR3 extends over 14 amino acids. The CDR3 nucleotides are TGTGCCAGCTGCCGAGCGGGAGTTACAGATACGCAGTATTTT. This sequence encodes CASCRAGVTDTQYF.

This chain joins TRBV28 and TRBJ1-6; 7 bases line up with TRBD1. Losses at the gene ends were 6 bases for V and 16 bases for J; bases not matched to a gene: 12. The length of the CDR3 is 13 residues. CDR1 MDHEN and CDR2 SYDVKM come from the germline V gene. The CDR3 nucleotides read TGTGCCAGCAGCTCAGACAGGGTGGGACGACTCCACTTT. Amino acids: CASSSDRVGRLHF.